This is a list of T cell receptor beta chains from one sample in a study of blood T cell repertoires in COVID-19. Only in-frame clones appear in the TCRdb table, and some are missing; sequencing was by immunoSEQ multiplex PCR. Of 250,000 to 350,000 clones listed, roughly 90% were seen once; the top ten hold 10% to 12%. The sample consisted of peripheral blood. These receptors were obtained from a woman in her twenties or thirties with COVID-19, enrolled during active disease. CDR3s include the opening cysteine and the closing phenylalanine or tryptophan. The order of the fields is clone size, J gene, V gene, D gene, CDR3 protein, CDR3 DNA. The D gene is left open where the match is weak. Size values are once, few and many counts, or a class for expanded clones, and some rows have none.

clone size: NA
J gene: TRBJ2-3
V gene: TRBV2
D gene: NA
CDR3 protein: CASSETGTDTQYF
CDR3 DNA: TGTGCCAGCAGCGAAACAGGCACAGATACGCAGTATTTT

clone size: few
J gene: TRBJ2-2
V gene: TRBV19
D gene: NA
CDR3 protein: CASSIGPRGTGELFF
CDR3 DNA: TGTGCCAGTAGTATTGGGCCCCGGGGCACCGGGGAGCTGTTTTTT

clone size: NA
J gene: TRBJ2-4
V gene: TRBV3-1/TRBV3-2
D gene: TRBD2
CDR3 protein: CASSRRGLADTKNIQYF
CDR3 DNA: TGTGCCAGCAGCCGGAGAGGACTAGCAGACACCAAAAACATTCAGTACTTC

clone size: NA
J gene: TRBJ1-1
V gene: TRBV19
D gene: NA
CDR3 protein: CASSETVMNTEAFF
CDR3 DNA: TGTGCCAGTAGTGAGACAGTGATGAACACTGAAGCTTTCTTT

clone size: NA
J gene: TRBJ2-2
V gene: TRBV9
D gene: TRBD2
CDR3 protein: CASSARLAGAIGELFF
CDR3 DNA: TGTGCCAGCAGCGCCCGACTAGCGGGAGCAATCGGGGAGCTGTTTTTT

clone size: NA
J gene: TRBJ2-1
V gene: TRBV4-3
D gene: NA
CDR3 protein: CASSQETGDYNEQFF
CDR3 DNA: TGCGCCAGCAGCCAAGAGACGGGAGACTACAATGAGCAGTTCTTC

clone size: NA
J gene: TRBJ2-5
V gene: TRBV6-6
D gene: TRBD2
CDR3 protein: CASSSLLAGGPKTQYF
CDR3 DNA: TGTGCCAGCAGTTCCCTACTGGCGGGAGGGCCCAAGACCCAGTACTTC

clone size: few
J gene: TRBJ2-1
V gene: TRBV7-2
D gene: TRBD2
CDR3 protein: CASSSLLAEYNEQFF
CDR3 DNA: TGTGCCAGCAGCTCTTTACTAGCGGAGTACAATGAGCAGTTCTTC

clone size: NA
J gene: TRBJ2-1
V gene: TRBV5-4
D gene: TRBD2
CDR3 protein: CASSRGLGADNEQFF
CDR3 DNA: TGTGCCAGCAGCCGCGGACTAGGGGCCGACAATGAGCAGTTCTTC

clone size: NA
J gene: TRBJ2-1
V gene: TRBV2
D gene: NA
CDR3 protein: CASRANSGTPYNEQFF
CDR3 DNA: TGTGCCAGCAGGGCCAATTCCGGGACTCCCTACAATGAGCAGTTCTTC

clone size: NA
J gene: TRBJ1-6
V gene: TRBV7-9
D gene: NA
CDR3 protein: CASSPGVQGDSPLHF
CDR3 DNA: TGTGCCAGCAGCCCGGGGGTGCAAGGGGATTCACCCCTCCACTTT

clone size: NA
J gene: TRBJ1-5
V gene: TRBV27
D gene: NA
CDR3 protein: CASSLSTGSNQPQHF
CDR3 DNA: TGTGCCAGCAGTTTAAGCACGGGTAGCAATCAGCCCCAGCATTTT

clone size: NA
J gene: TRBJ2-3
V gene: TRBV5-5
D gene: NA
CDR3 protein: CASSLSSTTDTQYF
CDR3 DNA: TGTGCCAGCAGCCTGAGCTCGACAACAGATACGCAGTATTTT

clone size: NA
J gene: TRBJ2-1
V gene: TRBV3-1/TRBV3-2
D gene: TRBD2
CDR3 protein: CASSHSRGGRKDEQFF
CDR3 DNA: TGTGCCAGCAGCCATTCCCGGGGGGGAAGAAAGGATGAGCAGTTCTTC

clone size: NA
J gene: TRBJ2-1
V gene: TRBV2
D gene: TRBD2
CDR3 protein: CASTRLAGGRNEQFF
CDR3 DNA: TGTGCCAGCACTAGACTAGCGGGAGGGCGAAATGAGCAGTTCTTC

clone size: once
J gene: TRBJ2-1
V gene: TRBV6-5
D gene: TRBD2
CDR3 protein: CASSYSSGSQNEQFF
CDR3 DNA: TGTGCCAGCAGTTATTCTAGCGGGAGTCAGAATGAGCAGTTCTTC

clone size: NA
J gene: TRBJ1-1
V gene: TRBV6-5
D gene: NA
CDR3 protein: CASSYKNSLNTEAFF
CDR3 DNA: TGTGCCAGCAGTTACAAAAACAGCCTCAACACTGAAGCTTTCTTT

clone size: NA
J gene: TRBJ1-5
V gene: TRBV7-8
D gene: NA
CDR3 protein: CASSLRGGQPQHF
CDR3 DNA: TGTGCCAGCAGCTTAAGGGGGGGACAGCCCCAGCATTTT

clone size: NA
J gene: TRBJ1-1
V gene: TRBV30
D gene: NA
CDR3 protein: CAWTEAEFEAFF
CDR3 DNA: TGTGCCTGGACGGAAGCGGAGTTTGAAGCTTTCTTT

clone size: NA
J gene: TRBJ2-1
V gene: TRBV5-4
D gene: TRBD2
CDR3 protein: CASSLVPGGPGNEQFF
CDR3 DNA: TGTGCCAGCAGCTTAGTTCCGGGAGGGCCTGGCAATGAGCAGTTCTTC

clone size: NA
J gene: TRBJ2-1
V gene: TRBV5-1
D gene: TRBD2
CDR3 protein: CASRKREDSNEQFF
CDR3 DNA: TGCGCCAGCAGGAAGCGGGAGGACTCCAATGAGCAGTTCTTC

clone size: NA
J gene: TRBJ2-7
V gene: TRBV7-2
D gene: TRBD2
CDR3 protein: CASSLGTSGKYEQYF
CDR3 DNA: TGTGCCAGCAGCTTGGGGACTAGCGGGAAATACGAGCAGTACTTC

clone size: NA
J gene: TRBJ2-7
V gene: TRBV27
D gene: TRBD1
CDR3 protein: CASSRDLDRVYEQYF
CDR3 DNA: TGTGCCAGCAGTCGAGACCTGGACAGGGTCTACGAGCAGTACTTC

clone size: NA
J gene: TRBJ1-1
V gene: TRBV12-3/TRBV12-4
D gene: TRBD1
CDR3 protein: CASRPGQGEAFF
CDR3 DNA: TGTGCCAGCAGACCCGGACAGGGGGAAGCTTTCTTT

clone size: NA
J gene: TRBJ2-1
V gene: TRBV4-2
D gene: TRBD2
CDR3 protein: CASSQVTLAGAYNEQFF
CDR3 DNA: TGTGCCAGCAGCCAAGTCACCCTAGCGGGGGCCTACAATGAGCAGTTCTTC

clone size: NA
J gene: TRBJ2-5
V gene: TRBV2
D gene: TRBD2
CDR3 protein: CASSEVGAPASGRVRETQYF
CDR3 DNA: TGTGCCAGCAGTGAAGTTGGGGCGCCGGCTAGCGGGAGGGTCAGGGAGACCCAGTACTTC

clone size: NA
J gene: TRBJ1-1
V gene: TRBV11-2
D gene: NA
CDR3 protein: CASSFAQGTEAFF
CDR3 DNA: TGTGCCAGCAGCTTTGCCCAGGGGACTGAAGCTTTCTTT

clone size: NA
J gene: TRBJ1-4
V gene: TRBV5-1
D gene: TRBD1
CDR3 protein: CASSPGQPPTNEKLFF
CDR3 DNA: TGCGCCAGCAGCCCGGGACAGCCACCAACTAATGAAAAACTGTTTTTT

clone size: few
J gene: TRBJ1-3
V gene: TRBV6-2/TRBV6-3
D gene: NA
CDR3 protein: CASSYRANPGNTIYF
CDR3 DNA: TGTGCCAGCAGTTACCGAGCGAACCCTGGAAACACCATATATTTT

clone size: few
J gene: TRBJ2-7
V gene: TRBV7-9
D gene: NA
CDR3 protein: CASSPPGRAYEQYF
CDR3 DNA: TGTGCCAGCAGCCCCCCGGGCAGGGCGTACGAGCAGTACTTC

clone size: NA
J gene: TRBJ1-2
V gene: TRBV9
D gene: TRBD1
CDR3 protein: CARWTGGNGYTF
CDR3 DNA: TGTGCCCGCTGGACAGGGGGCAATGGCTACACCTTC

clone size: NA
J gene: TRBJ2-7
V gene: TRBV10-3
D gene: NA
CDR3 protein: CAIRVGGDSYEQYF
CDR3 DNA: TGTGCCATCAGAGTGGGGGGAGACTCCTACGAGCAGTACTTC

clone size: NA
J gene: TRBJ1-2
V gene: TRBV29-1
D gene: NA
CDR3 protein: CSAKQGDAYGYTF
CDR3 DNA: TGCAGCGCGAAGCAAGGGGATGCCTATGGCTACACCTTC

clone size: NA
J gene: TRBJ1-1
V gene: TRBV18
D gene: TRBD1
CDR3 protein: CASSAYTGETEAFF
CDR3 DNA: TGTGCCAGCTCAGCATATACAGGGGAGACTGAAGCTTTCTTT

clone size: NA
J gene: TRBJ1-1
V gene: TRBV2
D gene: TRBD1
CDR3 protein: CASSKTGLPEAFF
CDR3 DNA: TGTGCCAGCAGTAAGACAGGGTTACCTGAAGCTTTCTTT

clone size: NA
J gene: TRBJ2-1
V gene: TRBV10-3
D gene: TRBD2
CDR3 protein: CAIRTTSGPYNEQFF
CDR3 DNA: TGTGCCATCAGAACCACTAGCGGACCCTACAATGAGCAGTTCTTC

clone size: NA
J gene: TRBJ2-3
V gene: TRBV7-9
D gene: TRBD2
CDR3 protein: CASSSRLAGGADTQYF
CDR3 DNA: TGTGCCAGCAGCTCTAGACTAGCGGGAGGGGCAGATACGCAGTATTTT

clone size: NA
J gene: TRBJ1-4
V gene: TRBV28
D gene: TRBD1
CDR3 protein: CASSTGTGIEKLFF
CDR3 DNA: TGTGCCAGCAGTACCGGGACAGGGATTGAAAAACTGTTTTTT

clone size: NA
J gene: TRBJ2-4
V gene: TRBV27
D gene: NA
CDR3 protein: CASSIFWQSKNIQYF
CDR3 DNA: TGTGCCAGCAGCATCTTTTGGCAGTCCAAAAACATTCAGTACTTC

clone size: NA
J gene: TRBJ2-7
V gene: TRBV5-4
D gene: TRBD1
CDR3 protein: CASSSTGVDEQYF
CDR3 DNA: TGTGCCAGCAGCTCTACAGGGGTTGACGAGCAGTACTTC

clone size: NA
J gene: TRBJ2-3
V gene: TRBV25-1
D gene: NA
CDR3 protein: CASSEYAGASTDTQYF
CDR3 DNA: TGTGCCAGCAGTGAATATGCGGGGGCTAGCACAGATACGCAGTATTTT

clone size: NA
J gene: TRBJ2-7
V gene: TRBV5-1
D gene: NA
CDR3 protein: CASSPLPTNYEQYF
CDR3 DNA: TGCGCCAGCAGCCCACTTCCGACAAACTACGAGCAGTACTTC

clone size: NA
J gene: TRBJ1-4
V gene: TRBV10-2
D gene: NA
CDR3 protein: CASRPRTDRTNEKLFF
CDR3 DNA: TGCGCCAGCCGACCCAGGACAGATCGAACTAATGAAAAACTGTTTTTT